This T cell receptor (beta chain) stems from a study of lung T cells in sarcoidosis with Löfgren's syndrome. Overall study context: Repertoire analyses centered on Löfgren's syndrome patients. General study findings and limits: Shared TRAV12-1 and TRBV2 CDR3 motifs were reported across several patients.

This CDR3 spans 13 amino acids. The V and J ends lost 1 base and 8 bases respectively, with 14 bases between them. CDR1 DFQATT and CDR2 SNEGSKA come from the germline V gene (reference sequence). TCRdb reprocessed the reads via MiXCR and lists one record per CDR3 protein. There are some 2,300 distinct CDR3 sequences in the sample; about 21% occur only once, and 20% to 30% lies in the top ten. This clonotype qualifies as medium-sized. The antigen is undetermined. The sample taken for sequencing was CD4+ T cells from bronchoalveolar lavage. The rearrangement joins TRBV20-1 to TRBJ1-1; D is ambiguous. The receptor was isolated from a human donor with sarcoidosis (Löfgren's syndrome or another form), or a control subject (not recorded which). The CDR3 loop reads CSARGSNSLEAFF. DNA for the CDR3: TGCAGTGCTAGAGGAAGCAACAGCCTAGAAGCTTTCTTT.